This TCR beta chain was recorded in a study of blood T cells in healthy people across ages (dated by TCRdb to between 2014 and 2017). Broadly, across the study: In model experiments, roughly one uniquely barcoded TCR beta cDNA molecule per two T cells was captured by template switching. To track age-related changes in TCR beta repertoire diversity, the study relied on deep sequencing normalized with unique cDNA molecular identifiers. The donors were split into four age groups: young (average about 16 years), middle-aged (around 37), aged (roughly 65) and long-lived (under 85). The study analyzed two additional independent replicas of 1 million unique cDNA reads from the same blood draw for two donors, one aged 18 to 29 and one aged 80 or older. Here is what the overall study found, with its caveats: Conclusive comparison of naive and antigen-experienced compartments was prevented by the profiling of bulk unsorted PBMCs. Because donor CMV infection status was unknown, age-related changes in expanded clonotypes were potentially confounded. Estimates of total diversity from one million sequenced T cells were regarded as lower bounds and underestimates. Observed TCR beta diversity correlated strongly with the percentage of naive T cells measured by flow cytometry. The long-lived group showed more naive CD4+ T cells, fewer expanded clones and increased TCR diversity than the aged group, suggesting age selection. As age increased, observed TCR beta diversity per million T cells dropped in a roughly linear way, and a significant reduction was already evident by age 40.

The germline V gene provides CDR1 LGHNA and CDR2 YNFKEQ. Germline trimming amounts to 0 bases on V and 6 bases on J, with 9 as the count of junction bases outside the gene matches. From its cysteine to its phenylalanine, the CDR3 spans 16 amino acids. The entry retains the CDR3 DNA only, 48 bases that are in frame from base 1. The donors were roughly 39 Caucasian individuals from Russia, aged roughly 6 to 100 years, who were systemically healthy. Ten milliliters of peripheral blood were drawn from each donor into EDTA-treated Vacutainer tubes. Ficoll-Paque density-gradient centrifugation was used to isolate PBMCs, with at least 6.5 million per sample. Trizol reagent was used to extract total RNA from PBMCs, with at least 6 micrograms per sample. For every donor, an aliquot of PBMCs went through flow cytometry to measure the percentages of naive CD45RAhigh/CD27high T cells. A few counts support this clonotype. The target of this receptor is not known. No clone much larger than this one lies a single base away; base qualities are absent.

The protocol used for the library was 5' RACE. Sequencing instrument: Illumina HiSeq 2500. A second roughly 6 to 12 cycle PCR used a sample-barcoded 5' primer and a J-beta primer mix. A template-switch 5' adaptor carrying 12 random nucleotides introduced a unique molecular identifier onto each TCR beta cDNA molecule. At least 2.5 million CDR3-containing paired-end reads were obtained from each sample. All of the RNA was converted into first-strand cDNA using the Mint cDNA synthesis kit, with a TRBC-specific oligonucleotide serving as the primer. All cDNA was treated with uracil-DNA glycosylase and then went through a first 18-cycle PCR with the universal primers M1SS and BC2_uni_R. The authors' analysis ran thus. For normalization, 1 million high-quality reads were randomly selected from each sample, with every read carrying a distinct molecular identifier. Reads with shared molecular identifiers were discarded instead of being binned into consensus sequences. MiTCR, with a Q25 quality threshold and the strictest error-elimination algorithm, was used for CDR3 identification, clonotype clustering and error correction. Lower-bound total TCR beta diversity was estimated with a nonparametric unseen species model using Euler transformation. Starting from the raw public reads, TCRdb applied fastp trimming at Q25, assembled clones with MiXCR and retained in-frame beta chains. Duplicate CDR3 protein sequences are folded into a single record with the most common DNA and genes. These V and J calls derive from TCRdb rather than the authors' analysis. This sample lists 780,000 or so distinct CDR3 sequences; roughly 25% were detected once. The ten largest clones represent under 4.5% of the sample.

The same sample was also studied in work on T cells of mothers and their children. The second publication reports: Nine systemically healthy Caucasian individuals served as donors, namely three mothers together with their six children. cDNA synthesis consumed the entire amount of extracted RNA, loaded at 1.5 ug RNA in each 15 ul reaction. Sample barcodes and 2-4 random nucleotides were added via the M1S primer in the second PCR. Over 8 million TCR beta CDR3 reads were obtained for each mother, and approximately 2.9 million reads were obtained for each child. TCR recombination output is similarly shaped by thymic selection in related and unrelated pairs, with a minor effect exerted by inherited differences. Normalized repertoire overlap in related mother-child pairs was always slightly higher than in unrelated mother-child pairs, but the difference was never significant. No persistent microchimeric T cell clones were detected, at a sensitivity of approximately 100 clones per million clonotypes. In the study, deep NGS was used to compare the TCR beta repertoires of mothers and children, and features distinguishing related mother-child pairs from unrelated individuals were sought. The mean age was 40 +/- 4 years for the mothers and around 10 +/- 4 years for the children. After adapters were ligated using NEBNext reagents, the libraries underwent 100+100 nt paired-end sequencing on an Illumina HiSeq 2000. To prevent cross-contamination, the mother and child libraries were prepared one month apart and sequenced in separate runs. For each donor, somewhere between roughly 500,000 and 2,100,000 distinct TCR beta clonotypes were identified. Naive TCR beta clonotypes were estimated from low-frequency clonotypes matched to each donor's FACS-determined naive share, without sorting.

This sequence was found in a boy younger than 18 in good health. The sequenced material came from blood. Recombination linked TRBV4-2 to TRBJ2-7, and TRBD1 aligns with 9 junction nucleotides. The nucleotides are TGTGCCAGCAGCCAAGAGCTTGGGACAGGGATCCTCGAGCAGTACTTC. It codes for CASSQELGTGILEQYF.